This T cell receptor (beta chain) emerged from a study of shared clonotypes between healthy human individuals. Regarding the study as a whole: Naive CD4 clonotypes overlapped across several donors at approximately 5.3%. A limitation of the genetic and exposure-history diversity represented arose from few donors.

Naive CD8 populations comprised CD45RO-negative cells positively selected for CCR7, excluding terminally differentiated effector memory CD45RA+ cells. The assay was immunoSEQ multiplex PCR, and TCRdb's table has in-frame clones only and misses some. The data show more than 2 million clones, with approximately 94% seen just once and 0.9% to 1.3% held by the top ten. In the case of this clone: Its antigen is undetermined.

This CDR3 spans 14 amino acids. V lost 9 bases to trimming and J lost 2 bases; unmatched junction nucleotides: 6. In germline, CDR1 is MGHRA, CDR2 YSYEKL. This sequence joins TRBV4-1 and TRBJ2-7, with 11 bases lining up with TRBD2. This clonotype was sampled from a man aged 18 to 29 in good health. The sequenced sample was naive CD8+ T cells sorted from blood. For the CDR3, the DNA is TGCGCCAGTTCACTAGCGGGGGAGACCTACGAGCAGTACTTC. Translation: CASSLAGETYEQYF.